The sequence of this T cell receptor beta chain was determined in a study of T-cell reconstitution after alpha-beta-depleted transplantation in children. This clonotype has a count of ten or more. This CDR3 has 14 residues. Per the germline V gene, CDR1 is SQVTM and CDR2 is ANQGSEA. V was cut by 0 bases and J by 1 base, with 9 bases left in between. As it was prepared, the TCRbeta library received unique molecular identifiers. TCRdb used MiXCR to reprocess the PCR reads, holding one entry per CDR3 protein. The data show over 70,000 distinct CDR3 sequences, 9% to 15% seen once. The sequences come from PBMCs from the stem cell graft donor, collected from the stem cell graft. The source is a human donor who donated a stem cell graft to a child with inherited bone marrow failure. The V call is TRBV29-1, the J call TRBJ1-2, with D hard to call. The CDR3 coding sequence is TGCAGCGTTGAAGATTTCGGGAATAACTATGGCTACACCTTC. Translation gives CSVEDFGNNYGYTF.